This T cell receptor (beta chain) is drawn from a study of blood T cells in healthy people across ages. This CDR3 is built from 13 residues. Unmatched junction bases numbered 5, after V lost 5 bases and J lost 8 bases. Next came a second PCR, run for about 6 to 12 cycles, which used a sample-barcoded 5' primer along with a J-beta primer mix. TCRdb re-derived calls from the 5' RACE reads in MiXCR, one entry per CDR3 protein. The sample records hundreds of thousands of distinct CDR3 sequences, 45% to 50% being singletons. This clonotype appeared a few times. The chain uses TRBV12-3 or TRBV12-4 and TRBJ1-4; TRBD1 agrees at 7 bases. This TCR was sampled from a woman aged 60-75 years in good health. The sequencing input was blood. The DNA for the CDR3 is TGTGCCAGCAGTGCCGACAGGGCCGAAAAACTGTTTTTT. Translated, it gives CASSADRAEKLFF.